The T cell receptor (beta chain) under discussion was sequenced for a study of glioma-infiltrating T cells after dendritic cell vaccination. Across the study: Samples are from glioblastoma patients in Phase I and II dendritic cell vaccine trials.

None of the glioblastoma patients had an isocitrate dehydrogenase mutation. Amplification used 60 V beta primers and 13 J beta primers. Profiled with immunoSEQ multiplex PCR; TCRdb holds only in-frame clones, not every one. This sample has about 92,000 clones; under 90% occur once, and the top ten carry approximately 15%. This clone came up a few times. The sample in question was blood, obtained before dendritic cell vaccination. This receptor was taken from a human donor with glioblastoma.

Here the CDR3 reads CASSLAGGLHF. The DNA of the CDR3 is TGTGCCAGCAGCTTGGCGGGGGGTCTCCACTTT. The chain uses TRBV5-8 and TRBJ1-6, with D possibly being TRBD1 (5 bases). The CDR3 covers 11 residues. The germline V gene has CDR1 SGHTS and CDR2 YDEGEE. The V end was cut by 0 bases, the J end by 16 bases, with 8 bases between.